This is a list of T cell receptor beta chains from one sample in a study of blood T cell repertoires in COVID-19. Using immunoSEQ multiplex PCR, the repertoire was profiled, and TCRdb retains in-frame clones only, with some absent. The sample includes some 3,000 clones, more than 80% seen only once; the top ten take over 6%. The sequenced sample was peripheral blood. The receptors derive from a human donor with active COVID-19. The donor label of this sample is uncertain. Both conserved end residues are part of each CDR3. D genes are given only for firm matches.

J gene: TRBJ2-2; D gene: -; CDR3 length: 16; V gene: TRBV24-1; CDR3 protein: CATSDRIPGDTGELFF
J gene: TRBJ2-7; D gene: -; CDR3 length: 12; V gene: TRBV7-9; CDR3 protein: CASSPPSYEQYF
J gene: TRBJ1-1; D gene: -; CDR3 length: 16; V gene: TRBV7-9; CDR3 protein: CASIAGTLAAPTEAFF
J gene: TRBJ1-3; D gene: TRBD1; CDR3 length: 13; V gene: TRBV29-1; CDR3 protein: CSVETGTGNTIYF
J gene: TRBJ2-5; D gene: -; CDR3 length: 13; V gene: TRBV6-6; CDR3 protein: CASSYRGGETQYF
J gene: TRBJ1-5; D gene: TRBD1; CDR3 length: 15; V gene: TRBV5-1; CDR3 protein: CASSRGTGSNQPQHF
J gene: TRBJ2-1; D gene: -; CDR3 length: 11; V gene: TRBV20-1; CDR3 protein: CSATTSNEQFF
J gene: TRBJ2-3; D gene: TRBD2; CDR3 length: 18; V gene: TRBV11-2; CDR3 protein: CASSYKSFSGGAIDTQYF
J gene: TRBJ2-1; D gene: TRBD1; CDR3 length: 14; V gene: TRBV3-1/TRBV3-2; CDR3 protein: CASSGQGSYNEQFF
J gene: TRBJ2-1; D gene: TRBD1; CDR3 length: 14; V gene: TRBV4-1; CDR3 protein: CASSPDRGLHEQFF
J gene: TRBJ2-3; D gene: -; CDR3 length: 15; V gene: TRBV10-2; CDR3 protein: CASKSTVTYTDTQYF
J gene: TRBJ2-1; D gene: -; CDR3 length: 12; V gene: TRBV12-3/TRBV12-4; CDR3 protein: CASARGPTSQFF
J gene: TRBJ2-6; D gene: -; CDR3 length: 21; V gene: TRBV21-1; CDR3 protein: CASSKDEGSHRRASGANVLTF
J gene: TRBJ2-4; D gene: -; CDR3 length: 17; V gene: TRBV19; CDR3 protein: CASSSRDTTLAKNIQYF
J gene: TRBJ2-3; D gene: TRBD1; CDR3 length: 18; V gene: TRBV28; CDR3 protein: CASSPPNRTGRHSDTQYF
J gene: TRBJ1-2; D gene: -; CDR3 length: 16; V gene: TRBV18; CDR3 protein: CASSLEPTRIGYGYTF
J gene: TRBJ2-1; D gene: TRBD1; CDR3 length: 17; V gene: TRBV5-5; CDR3 protein: CASSLVTGMGERNEQFF
J gene: TRBJ2-7; D gene: TRBD1; CDR3 length: 16; V gene: TRBV28; CDR3 protein: CATKETRGQGLAEQYF
J gene: TRBJ2-1; D gene: -; CDR3 length: 14; V gene: TRBV9; CDR3 protein: CASSVPPRYNEQFF
J gene: TRBJ2-1; D gene: -; CDR3 length: 12; V gene: TRBV10-3; CDR3 protein: CATGTPSDEQFF
J gene: TRBJ1-5; D gene: TRBD1; CDR3 length: 17; V gene: TRBV7-9; CDR3 protein: CASSLGTGGKHNQPQHF
J gene: TRBJ2-1; D gene: -; CDR3 length: 12; V gene: TRBV6-1; CDR3 protein: CASSENNNEQFF
J gene: TRBJ1-4; D gene: -; CDR3 length: 19; V gene: TRBV18; CDR3 protein: CASSPLRDNKRSTNEKLFF
J gene: TRBJ2-7; D gene: -; CDR3 length: 16; V gene: TRBV7-3; CDR3 protein: CASSPNSPGPTNEQYF
J gene: TRBJ1-1; D gene: TRBD1; CDR3 length: 14; V gene: TRBV5-1; CDR3 protein: CASSLGQGWTEAFF
J gene: TRBJ2-7; D gene: -; CDR3 length: 14; V gene: TRBV7-2; CDR3 protein: CASSLTNLPYEQYF
J gene: TRBJ2-7; D gene: -; CDR3 length: 14; V gene: TRBV9; CDR3 protein: CASSVSGTSYEQYF
J gene: TRBJ1-5; D gene: -; CDR3 length: 13; V gene: TRBV7-2; CDR3 protein: CASSLAGVRPQHF
J gene: TRBJ2-2; D gene: -; CDR3 length: 17; V gene: TRBV10-3; CDR3 protein: CAISERRGQGNTGELFF